This T cell receptor beta chain was sequenced for a study of control samples from healthy donors and cancer patients. The assay was immunoSEQ multiplex PCR, and TCRdb's table has in-frame clones only and misses some. The sample has 140,000 to 150,000 clones; about 89% are singletons. V shed 3 bases and J shed 4 bases, with 10 bases lying between them. Germline CDR1 reads SGHTA; CDR2 reads FQGTGA. The CDR3 consists of 15 residues. Sequenced: blood. The chain links TRBV7-3 to TRBJ1-6, with a possible D match to TRBD1 (6 bases). This sequence was found in a man younger than 40 in good health. The CDR3 protein is CASSFGGQYNSPLHF. Written as DNA, the CDR3 is TGTGCCAGCAGCTTCGGTGGACAGTATAATTCACCCCTCCACTTT.